This T cell receptor beta chain is from a study of T cell responses to AZD1222 COVID-19 vaccine. Comment on this clone: Its antigen remains unidentified.

Broader study findings: Clonal diversity was possibly underestimated, and white British individuals and females predominated among donors. Only a handful of people who got AZD1222 tested seropositive at baseline.

Clones were read by immunoSEQ multiplex PCR, and TCRdb kept only the in-frame ones, dropping some. The table lists 90,000 to 120,000 clones, 92% of them singletons. The CDR3 consists of 15 residues. Germline V gives CDR1 GTSNPN, CDR2 SVGIG (reference sequence). V lost 5 bases to trimming and J lost 4 bases; unmatched junction nucleotides: 10. This receptor was taken from an adult who received the AZD1222 COVID-19 vaccine. The material was peripheral blood, obtained 28 days after the second AZD1222 dose. The rearrangement uses TRBV30 and TRBJ2-7; 11 bases align to TRBD1. The CDR3 spells CAWASGGQGAYEQYF. CDR3 DNA: TGTGCCTGGGCGTCGGGAGGACAGGGGGCTTACGAGCAGTACTTC.